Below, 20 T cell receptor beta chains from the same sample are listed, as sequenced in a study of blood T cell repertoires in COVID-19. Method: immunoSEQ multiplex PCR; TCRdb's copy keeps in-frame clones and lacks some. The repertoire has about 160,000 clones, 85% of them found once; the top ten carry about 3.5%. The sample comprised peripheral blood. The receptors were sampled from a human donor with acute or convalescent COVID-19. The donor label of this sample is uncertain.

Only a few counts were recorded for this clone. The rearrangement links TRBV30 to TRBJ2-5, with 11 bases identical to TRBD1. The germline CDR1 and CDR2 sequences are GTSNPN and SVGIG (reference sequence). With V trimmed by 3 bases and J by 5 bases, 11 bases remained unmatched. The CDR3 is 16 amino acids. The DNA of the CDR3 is TGTGCCTGGAGCACCGTGGACAGGGGGCGTCGGGAGACCCAGTACTTC. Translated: CAWSTVDRGRRETQYF.

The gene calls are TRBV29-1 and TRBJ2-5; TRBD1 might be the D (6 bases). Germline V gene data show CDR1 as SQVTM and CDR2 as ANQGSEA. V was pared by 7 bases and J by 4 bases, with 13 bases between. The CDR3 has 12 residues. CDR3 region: CSAGIRGETQYF. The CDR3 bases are TGCAGCGCCGGAATCAGGGGAGAGACCCAGTACTTC. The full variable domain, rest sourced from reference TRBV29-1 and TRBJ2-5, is SAVISQKPSRDICQRGTSLTIQCQVDSQVTMMFWYRQQPGQSLTLIATANQGSEATYESGFVIDKFPISRPNLTFSTLTVSNMSPEDSSIYLCSAGIRGETQYFGPGTRLLVL.

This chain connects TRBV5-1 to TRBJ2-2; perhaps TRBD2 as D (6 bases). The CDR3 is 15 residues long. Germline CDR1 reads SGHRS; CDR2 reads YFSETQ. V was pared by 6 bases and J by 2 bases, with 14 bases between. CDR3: CASTAGGANTGELFF. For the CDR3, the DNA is TGCGCCAGCACGGCCGGAGGGGCCAACACCGGGGAGCTGTTTTTT.

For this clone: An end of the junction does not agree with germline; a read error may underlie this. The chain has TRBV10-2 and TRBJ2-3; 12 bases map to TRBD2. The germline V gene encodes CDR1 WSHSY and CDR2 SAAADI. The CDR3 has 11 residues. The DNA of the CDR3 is TGCGCCAGCAGTAGCCTAGCGGGGGGGAATTTT. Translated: CASSSLAGGNF.

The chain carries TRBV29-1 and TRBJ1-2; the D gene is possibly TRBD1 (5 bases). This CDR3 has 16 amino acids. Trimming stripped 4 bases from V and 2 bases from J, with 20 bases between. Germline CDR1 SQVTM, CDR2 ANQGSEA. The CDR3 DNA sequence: TGCAGCGTTGTTTCTTTACTAGGGCGGGGGAACTATGGCTACACCTTC. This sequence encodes CSVVSLLGRGNYGYTF.

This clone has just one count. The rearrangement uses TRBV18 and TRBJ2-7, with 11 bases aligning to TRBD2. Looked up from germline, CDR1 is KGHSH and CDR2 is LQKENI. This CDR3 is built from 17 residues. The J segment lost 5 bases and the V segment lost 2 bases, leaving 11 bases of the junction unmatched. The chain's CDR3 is CASSPISGGAGPNEQYF. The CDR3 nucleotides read TGTGCCAGCTCACCAATTAGCGGGGGGGCCGGGCCAAACGAGCAGTACTTC.

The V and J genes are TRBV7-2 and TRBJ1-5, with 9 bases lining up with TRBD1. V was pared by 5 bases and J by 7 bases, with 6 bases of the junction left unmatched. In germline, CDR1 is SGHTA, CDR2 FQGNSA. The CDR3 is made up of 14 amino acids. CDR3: CASSPGQGIQPQHF. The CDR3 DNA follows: TGTGCCAGCAGCCCTGGACAGGGGATCCAGCCCCAGCATTTT.

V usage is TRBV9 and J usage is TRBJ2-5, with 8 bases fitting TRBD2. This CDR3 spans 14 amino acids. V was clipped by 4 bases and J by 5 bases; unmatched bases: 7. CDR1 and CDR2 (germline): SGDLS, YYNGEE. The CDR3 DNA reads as TGTGCCAGCAGCACGGGACTAGTAAGGGAGACCCAGTACTTC. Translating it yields CASSTGLVRETQYF.

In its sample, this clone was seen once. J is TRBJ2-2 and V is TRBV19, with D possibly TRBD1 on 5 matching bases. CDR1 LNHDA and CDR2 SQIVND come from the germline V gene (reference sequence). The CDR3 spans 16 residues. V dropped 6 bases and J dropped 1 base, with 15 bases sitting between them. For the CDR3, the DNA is TGTGCCAGTAGCCCGACAGCCTCCAAGAACACCGGGGAGCTGTTTTTT. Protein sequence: CASSPTASKNTGELFF.

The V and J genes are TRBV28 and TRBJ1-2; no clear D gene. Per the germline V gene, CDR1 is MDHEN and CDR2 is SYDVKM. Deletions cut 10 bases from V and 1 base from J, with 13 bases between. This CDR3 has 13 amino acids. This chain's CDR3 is CATGGDLNYGYTF. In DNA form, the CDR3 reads TGTGCCACCGGCGGGGATCTTAACTATGGCTACACCTTC.

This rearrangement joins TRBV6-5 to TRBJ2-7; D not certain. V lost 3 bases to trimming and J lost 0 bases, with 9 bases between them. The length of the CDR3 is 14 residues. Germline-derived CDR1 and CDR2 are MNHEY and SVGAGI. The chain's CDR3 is CASSYPGRSYEQYF. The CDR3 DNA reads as TGTGCCAGCAGTTATCCGGGTCGCTCCTACGAGCAGTACTTC.

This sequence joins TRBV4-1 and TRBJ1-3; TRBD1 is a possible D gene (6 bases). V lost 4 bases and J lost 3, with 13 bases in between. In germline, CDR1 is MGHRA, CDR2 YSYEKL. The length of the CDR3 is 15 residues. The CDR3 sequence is CASSRTVTGGNTIYF. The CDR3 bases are TGCGCCAGCAGCCGGACAGTTACAGGTGGAAACACCATATATTTT.

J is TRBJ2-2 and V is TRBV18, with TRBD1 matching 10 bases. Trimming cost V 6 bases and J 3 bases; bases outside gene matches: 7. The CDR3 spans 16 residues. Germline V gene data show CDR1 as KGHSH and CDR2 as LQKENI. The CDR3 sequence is CASSDRGQMDTGELFF. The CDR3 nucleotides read TGTGCCAGCTCTGACAGGGGGCAAATGGACACCGGGGAGCTGTTTTTT.

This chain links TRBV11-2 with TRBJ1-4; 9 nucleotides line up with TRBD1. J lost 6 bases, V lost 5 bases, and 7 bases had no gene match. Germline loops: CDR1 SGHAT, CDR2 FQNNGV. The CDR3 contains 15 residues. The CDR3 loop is CASSPRTGEDEKLFF. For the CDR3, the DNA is TGTGCCAGCAGCCCGCGGACAGGGGAGGATGAAAAACTGTTTTTT.

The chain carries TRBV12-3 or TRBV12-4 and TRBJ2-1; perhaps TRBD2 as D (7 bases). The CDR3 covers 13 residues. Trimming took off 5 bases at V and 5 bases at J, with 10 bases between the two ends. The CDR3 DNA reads TGTGCCAGCAGTGGGGGGGCCCACAATGAGCAGTTCTTC. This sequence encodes CASSGGAHNEQFF.

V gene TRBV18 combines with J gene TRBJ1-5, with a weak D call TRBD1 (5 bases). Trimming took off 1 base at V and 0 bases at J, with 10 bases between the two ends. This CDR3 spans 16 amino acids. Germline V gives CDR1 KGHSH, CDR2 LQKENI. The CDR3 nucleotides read TGTGCCAGCTCACCACAGGGGCAATATAGCAATCAGCCCCAGCATTTT. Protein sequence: CASSPQGQYSNQPQHF.

Here the CDR3 DNA reads TGTGCCAGTAGTATTTCGCCCGGGACAGGGCGAACCCTACTGAACACCGGGGAGCTGTTTTTT. Residues: CASSISPGTGRTLLNTGELFF. This chain uses TRBV19 with TRBJ2-2; 9 positions match TRBD1. This CDR3 has 21 residues. The V segment lost 3 bases and the J segment 1 base; nucleotides outside the gene matches: 18. The germline gives CDR1 LNHDA, CDR2 SQIVND (reference sequence).

The DNA for the CDR3 is TGTGCCAGCAGGCTCTCTGCACTAGCCGGGGAGCTGTTTTTT. Its translation: CASRLSALAGELFF. The V and J genes are TRBV5-5 and TRBJ2-2; a weak D match, TRBD2 (5 bases). In germline, CDR1 is SGHKS, CDR2 YYEKEE (reference sequence). V lost 5 bases and J 6 bases, leaving 14 bases between the germline ends. This CDR3 spans 14 amino acids.

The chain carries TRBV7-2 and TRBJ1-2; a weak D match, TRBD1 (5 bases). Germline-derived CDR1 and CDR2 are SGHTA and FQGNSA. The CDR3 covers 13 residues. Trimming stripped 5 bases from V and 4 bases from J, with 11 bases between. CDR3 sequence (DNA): TGTGCCAGCAGCCCCCCAGGGATCTATGGCTACACCTTC. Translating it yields CASSPPGIYGYTF.

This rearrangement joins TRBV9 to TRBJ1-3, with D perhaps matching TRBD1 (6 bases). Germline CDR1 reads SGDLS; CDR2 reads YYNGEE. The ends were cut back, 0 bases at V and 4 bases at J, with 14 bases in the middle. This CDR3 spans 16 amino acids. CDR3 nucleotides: TGTGCCAGCAGCGTAGCGGGTGGCCAGGGGGGAAACACCATATATTTT. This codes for CASSVAGGQGGNTIYF.